This T cell receptor (beta chain) is from a study of cytomegalovirus exposure and HLA in healthy donors. About the study: About 84% of 398 genotyped donors fell in the Caucasian-associated ancestry cluster. Regarding the study as a whole: A later analysis linked a missense DCLRE1C variant to TCR beta V- and J-gene trimming. Specific recognition of CMV antigens was confirmed in vitro for a few chains (all CMV-associated).

Trimming shortened V by 1 base and J by 6 bases, and 17 bases separated the two germline ends. CDR3 length: 15 residues. Germline V gene data show CDR1 as SGHRS and CDR2 as YFSETQ. 60 Vbeta and 13 Jbeta primers were used in PCR. Sequencing used immunoSEQ multiplex PCR; TCRdb keeps in-frame clones, though not all of them. The data contain about 140,000 clones, more than 60% of them singletons. For this clone: What it binds is unknown.

The rearrangement joins TRBV5-1 to TRBJ2-7; D uncertain. The material sequenced was PBMCs. This clonotype was sampled from a male donor in good health and CMV-seronegative. The CDR3 sequence: CASSLISGPLGEQYF. The CDR3 nucleotides read TGCGCCAGCAGCTTGATCTCTGGGCCGCTGGGCGAGCAGTACTTC.